A single sample is the source of the 12 T cell receptor beta chains below, sequenced in a study of blood T cells in healthy people across ages. The authors ran a second PCR of about 6 to 11 cycles using a sample-barcoded 5' primer and a J-beta primer mix. TCRdb processed the 5' RACE reads anew with MiXCR; each CDR3 protein has one entry. The table lists more than 1.4 million distinct CDR3 sequences, roughly 40% of them singletons. Sequenced: blood. The receptor source for this set is a woman under 30 in good health.

This clonotype was seen more than once but under ten times. The rearrangement joins TRBV27 to TRBJ2-3; 8 bases are shared with TRBD1. Germline V gene lookup returns CDR1 MNHEY and CDR2 SMNVEV (reference sequence). The CDR3 has 14 amino acids. Unmatched junction bases numbered 9, after V lost 6 bases and J lost 7 bases. The CDR3 region has the DNA TGTGCCAGCAGGATGGCCGGGACAGGCTATACGCAGTATTTT. This sequence encodes CASRMAGTGYTQYF.

The chain is built from TRBV27 and TRBJ1-2; D is possibly TRBD1 (5 bases). The CDR3 sequence is 16 residues long. Germline CDR1 MNHEY, CDR2 SMNVEV (reference sequence). Deletions cut 2 bases from V and 4 bases from J, with 17 bases between. DNA for the CDR3: TGTGCCAGCAGTTTAAGTACAGGTTCTCCTCTCTATGGCTACACCTTC. Translating gives CASSLSTGSPLYGYTF.

Details on this clonotype: This clone may be a read error of a much larger clone one base away. The V gene is TRBV20-1, the J gene TRBJ1-2, with D tentatively TRBD1 (6 bases). Germline CDR1 reads DFQATT; CDR2 reads SNEGSKA (reference sequence). V was pared by 6 bases and J by 0 bases, with 11 bases between. CDR3 length equals 13 residues. The CDR3 loop reads CSAAQGPNYGYTF. CDR3 bases: TGCAGTGCGGCACAGGGACCTAACTATGGCTACACCTTC.

The V and J genes are TRBV6-2 or TRBV6-3 and TRBJ2-2; possibly TRBD1 for D (5 bases). Germline loops: CDR1 MNHEY, CDR2 SVGEGT. The ends were cut back, 6 bases at V and 5 bases at J, with 10 bases in the middle. The CDR3 sequence is 13 residues long. Here the CDR3 reads CASRGRRTGELFF. The CDR3 region has the DNA TGTGCCAGCAGGGGGCGCCGGACCGGGGAGCTGTTTTTT.

The rearrangement joins TRBV20-1 to TRBJ1-1; 7 positions agree with TRBD1. Per germline, CDR1 DFQATT and CDR2 SNEGSKA (reference sequence). The ends lost 5 bases at V and 3 bases at J; junction bases unmatched: 9. The CDR3 is 14 amino acids. In DNA form, the CDR3 reads TGCAGTGCTTATAGGGACAGCGGGGACACTGAAGCTTTCTTT. Translating gives CSAYRDSGDTEAFF.

In the case of this clonotype: A read error may produce the germline difference seen at one junction end. The rearrangement joins TRBV6-5 to TRBJ1-4, with a possible D match to TRBD1 (5 bases). CDR1 MNHEY and CDR2 SVGAGI come from the germline V gene. The CDR3 consists of 15 residues. DNA for the CDR3: TGTGCCGGCAGTTCCCCTCGGGCAGGGAATGAAAAACTGTTTTTT. Residues: CAGSSPRAGNEKLFF.

The V gene is TRBV5-5, the J gene TRBJ2-1; D gene unclear. The J call is in doubt because the DNA end fits TRBJ2-7 better. The CDR3 is made up of 14 amino acids. CDR1 SGHKS and CDR2 YYEKEE come from the germline V gene (reference sequence). This chain's CDR3 is CASSSSLVYNEQYF. In nucleotides, the CDR3 is TGTGCCAGCAGCTCCAGTCTCGTCTACAATGAGCAGTACTTC.

V and J are TRBV4-1 and TRBJ2-2; D is unresolved. V gave up 1 base and J gave up 4 bases, with 10 bases separating them. CDR3 length: 15 amino acids. CDR1 is MGHRA and CDR2 is YSYEKL in the germline V gene. The CDR3 spells CASSQVATLTGELFF. The CDR3 nucleotides read TGCGCCAGCAGCCAAGTGGCTACTCTCACCGGGGAGCTGTTTTTT.

This clonotype was counted between two and nine times. The genes are TRBV15 and TRBJ2-2; 11 bases agree with TRBD2. The CDR3 runs to 13 residues. From germline, CDR1 is LNHNV and CDR2 YYDKDF (reference sequence). The DNA of the CDR3 is TGTGATTTAGCGGGAGGGTACACCGGGGAGCTGTTTTTT. The encoded protein is CDLAGGYTGELFF.

The chain carries TRBV7-9 and TRBJ2-1; D gene unclear. TRBJ2-7 explains the end of the DNA better; the J call may be wrong. The CDR3 is 15 amino acids. The germline V gene encodes CDR1 SEHNR and CDR2 FQNEAQ (reference sequence). The CDR3 bases are TGTGCCAGCAGCTTATCCTCCGGTTCCTACAATGAGCAGTACTTC. The encoded protein is CASSLSSGSYNEQYF.

The chain links TRBV19 to TRBJ2-3; TRBD2 might be the D (6 bases). The V gene's germline CDR1 is LNHDA and CDR2 SQIVND (reference sequence). CDR3 length: 16 amino acids. Trimming took 4 bases from V and 2 from J, leaving 16 bases between them. The DNA of the CDR3 is TGTGCCAGTAGTAACCCTCGAGGGACTTCCACAGATACGCAGTATTTT. Its translation is CASSNPRGTSTDTQYF.

The chain employs TRBV10-3 and TRBJ1-2; D may be TRBD1 (6 bases). The CDR3 loop spans 14 amino acids. Germline CDR1 and CDR2: ENHRY and SYGVKD. Deletions cut 5 bases from V and 6 bases from J, with 16 bases between. Written as DNA, the CDR3 is TGTGCCATCAGTACTGCAGGGGTCCCAAATGGCTACACCTTC. Its translation is CAISTAGVPNGYTF.